The T cell receptor beta chain under discussion was sequenced for a study of immune cell composition in non-small cell lung cancer. Study-wide background: Tumours were mainly lung adenocarcinoma or squamous cell carcinoma.

Normal lung sampling was at least 3 cm from the tumour, as distant as possible. Assay: immunoSEQ multiplex PCR; the TCRdb copy retains only in-frame clones and omits some. The repertoire holds under 2,000 clones, with around 81% as singletons. The source of this sequence is a human donor with non-small cell lung cancer. Sequences were obtained from non-adjacent lung tissue.

Written as DNA, the CDR3 is TGCGCCAGCAGCTTGTGGTACATGGGGGCGCCTAATCAGTACTTC. It codes for CASSLWYMGAPNQYF. This chain links TRBV5-1 with TRBJ2-4, with D perhaps matching TRBD1 (6 bases). V lost 1 base and J lost 12, with 20 bases in between. The germline CDR1 and CDR2 sequences are SGHRS and YFSETQ. The CDR3 has 15 residues. Based on the CDR3 plus reference TRBV5-1 and TRBJ2-4, the full variable domain is KAGVTQTPRYLIKTRGQQVTLSCSPISGHRSVSWYQQTPGQGLQFLFEYFSETQRNKGNFPGRFSGRQFSNSRSEMNVSTLELGDSALYLCASSLWYMGAPNQYFGAGTRLSVL.